Shown below are 3 T cell receptor beta chains from a single sample sequenced in a study of T cell responses to AZD1222 COVID-19 vaccine. Assay: immunoSEQ multiplex PCR; the TCRdb copy retains only in-frame clones and omits some. The profile shows 110,000 to 150,000 clones, 93% of them singletons. The sequencing used peripheral blood, collected on day 0 of AZD1222 vaccination. Every receptor here comes from an adult in good health.

This chain connects TRBV12-3 or TRBV12-4 to TRBJ1-1; D ambiguous. Deletions cut 2 bases from V and 3 bases from J, with 7 bases between. The CDR3 consists of 13 residues. The CDR3 reads CASSLKWYTEAFF. CDR3 DNA: TGTGCCAGCAGTTTAAAATGGTACACTGAAGCTTTCTTT.

This chain uses TRBV5-6 with TRBJ1-2, with 7 nucleotides matching TRBD1. J lost 2 bases, V lost 6 bases, and 1 base had no gene match. Germline V gene sequence: CDR1 SGHDT, CDR2 YYEEEE. The CDR3 is 12 residues long. CDR3 in DNA: TGTGCCAGCACGACAGGGAACTATGGCTACACCTTC. It is translated as CASTTGNYGYTF.

Details on this clone: Other DNA variants within this sample encode the same CDR3. V is TRBV5-1 and J is TRBJ2-7, with 8 bases identical to TRBD1. Germline trimming cut 0 bases from V and 3 bases from J; bases unmatched to any gene: 5. This CDR3 region has 15 residues. Germline CDR1 is SGHRS and CDR2 is YFSETQ. The CDR3 region is CASSLAPGQGYEQYF. DNA for the CDR3: TGCGCCAGCAGCTTGGCCCCCGGACAGGGCTACGAGCAGTACTTC. The variable domain in full, completed from reference TRBV5-1 and TRBJ2-7, reads KAGVTQTPRYLIKTRGQQVTLSCSPISGHRSVSWYQQTPGQGLQFLFEYFSETQRNKGNFPGRFSGRQFSNSRSEMNVSTLELGDSALYLCASSLAPGQGYEQYFGPGTRLTVT.